Listed below are T cell receptor beta chains from one sample, sequenced in a study of CD8 T cells in Susac syndrome. TCRdb reprocessed the immunoSEQ multiplex PCR reads via MiXCR and lists one record per CDR3 protein. The table shows roughly 160,000 distinct CDR3 sequences, with 90% to 97% occurring only once. The material sequenced was CD4+ T cells from PBMCs. All receptors come from a human donor with Susac syndrome. Both conserved end residues are part of each CDR3. The D gene is left open where the match is weak. Size is stated for part of the rows, as once, few or many counts, or as a class when the clone is expanded.

NA | NA | TRBJ2-1 | TRBV9 | TGTGCCAGCAGCCCCCGGGCCCTTACCTCGGGCAATGAGCAGTTCTTC | CASSPRALTSGNEQFF
NA | NA | TRBJ1-2 | TRBV20-1 | TGCAGTGCTCGGGACACGGGCTATGGCTACACCTTC | CSARDTGYGYTF
NA | NA | TRBJ2-1 | TRBV6-2/TRBV6-3 | TGTGCCAGCAGTTACTCGGTCCCTTCCTACAATGAGCAGTTCTTC | CASSYSVPSYNEQFF
NA | once | TRBJ1-2 | TRBV20-1 | TGCAGTGCTCCGCAATCTACGGGGGGCTACACCTTC | CSAPQSTGGYTF
NA | NA | TRBJ2-3 | TRBV20-1 | TGCAGTGCCTCTTCTCCAGCTCAACAGGAGGATACGCAGTATTTT | CSASSPAQQEDTQYF
TRBD2 | NA | TRBJ2-1 | TRBV20-1 | TGCAGTGCTAGAGGGGGCTTGGGGGGAGCGGGAGGATCCTACAATGAGCAGTTCTTC | CSARGGLGGAGGSYNEQFF
TRBD2 | NA | TRBJ2-1 | TRBV7-9 | TGTGCCAGCAGCCCCCCGACTAGCCCCAATGAGCAGTTCTTC | CASSPPTSPNEQFF
TRBD1 | NA | TRBJ1-1 | TRBV5-4 | TGTGCCAGCAGCCTGGACAGGAGGTCTGAAGCTTTCTTT | CASSLDRRSEAFF
NA | NA | TRBJ2-1 | TRBV3-1 | TGTGCCAGCACAGACACCAATGAGCAGTTCTTC | CASTDTNEQFF
NA | NA | TRBJ2-3 | TRBV4-2 | TGTGCCAGCAGCCAAGGGCCAGCCCCCACAGATACGCAGTATTTT | CASSQGPAPTDTQYF
NA | NA | TRBJ1-5 | TRBV7-2 | TGTGCCAGCAGCCCAAGGGGTCAGCCCCAGCATTTT | CASSPRGQPQHF
NA | NA | TRBJ1-2 | TRBV30 | TGTGCCTGGATTGGTTCTAACTATGGCTACACCTTC | CAWIGSNYGYTF
NA | NA | TRBJ1-3 | TRBV18 | TGTGCCAGCTCACAGGGACTCTCTGGAAACACCATATATTTT | CASSQGLSGNTIYF
NA | NA | TRBJ2-7 | TRBV29-1 | TGCAGCGTTGGACAGACCTCCTACGAGCAGTACTTC | CSVGQTSYEQYF
NA | NA | TRBJ1-1 | TRBV3-1 | TGTGCCAGCAGCCTACGAGGGGAGAACACTGAAGCTTTCTTT | CASSLRGENTEAFF
NA | NA | TRBJ2-5 | TRBV29-1 | TGCAGCGTTGGCCCGGGGACAGAGACCCAGTACTTC | CSVGPGTETQYF
TRBD2 | NA | TRBJ2-7 | TRBV5-1 | TGCGCCAGCAGCCCCACGGGCGGGAGTCAGACCTACGAGCAGTACTTC | CASSPTGGSQTYEQYF
NA | NA | TRBJ1-6 | TRBV28 | TGTGCCAGCACCTCCGGGGCAGAAGGGAGTTCACCCCTCCACTTT | CASTSGAEGSSPLHF
NA | NA | TRBJ1-4 | TRBV27 | TGTGCCAGCAGTCCCTTTAATGAAAAACTGTTTTTT | CASSPFNEKLFF
TRBD1 | once | TRBJ1-1 | TRBV29-1 | TGCAGCGTTGGGACAGGGGAAACTGAAGCTTTCTTT | CSVGTGETEAFF
NA | NA | TRBJ2-7 | TRBV9 | TGTGCCAGCAGCGTAGGAGGGGGGACCGAGCAGTACTTC | CASSVGGGTEQYF
NA | NA | TRBJ2-1 | TRBV29-1 | TGCAGCGTTGATCACATCGACAATGAGCAGTTCTTC | CSVDHIDNEQFF
TRBD2 | once | TRBJ2-3 | TRBV11-2 | TGTGCCAGCAGCTTAGACCCTAGCGGGTCGTACACAGATACGCAGTATTTT | CASSLDPSGSYTDTQYF
NA | NA | TRBJ1-1 | TRBV5-1 | TGCGCCAGCAGCACCAGGACAGACGCGAACACTGAAGCTTTCTTT | CASSTRTDANTEAFF
NA | NA | TRBJ2-4 | TRBV29-1 | TGCAGCGTTGCGGATGGCTGGGTGGGGGACATTCAGTACTTC | CSVADGWVGDIQYF
NA | NA | TRBJ1-1 | TRBV2 | TGTGCCAGCAGTGGGGCAGGGATTGAAGCTTTCTTT | CASSGAGIEAFF
NA | NA | TRBJ2-1 | TRBV29-1 | TGCAGCGTTGTTATGCAGAGCTCCTACAATGAGCAGTTCTTC | CSVVMQSSYNEQFF
NA | once | TRBJ2-1 | TRBV4-3 | TGCGCCAGCAGCCAAGATCCCGCCTACAATGAGCAGTTCTTC | CASSQDPAYNEQFF
NA | NA | TRBJ2-3 | TRBV4-2 | TGTGCCAGCAGCCAAGATCTTCCAATCCTATCCAGCACAGATACGCAGTATTTT | CASSQDLPILSSTDTQYF
TRBD1 | NA | TRBJ2-5 | TRBV12-3/TRBV12-4 | TGTGCCAGCACCCTCGAGGGGGCCCGGGAGACCCAGTACTTC | CASTLEGARETQYF
NA | NA | TRBJ2-3 | TRBV20-1 | TGCAGTGCCACTCCAGGATCCCCGATAGGCACAGATACGCAGTATTTT | CSATPGSPIGTDTQYF
NA | NA | TRBJ1-1 | TRBV28 | TGTGCCAGCAGATACAGGAACGAAGCTTTCTTT | CASRYRNEAFF